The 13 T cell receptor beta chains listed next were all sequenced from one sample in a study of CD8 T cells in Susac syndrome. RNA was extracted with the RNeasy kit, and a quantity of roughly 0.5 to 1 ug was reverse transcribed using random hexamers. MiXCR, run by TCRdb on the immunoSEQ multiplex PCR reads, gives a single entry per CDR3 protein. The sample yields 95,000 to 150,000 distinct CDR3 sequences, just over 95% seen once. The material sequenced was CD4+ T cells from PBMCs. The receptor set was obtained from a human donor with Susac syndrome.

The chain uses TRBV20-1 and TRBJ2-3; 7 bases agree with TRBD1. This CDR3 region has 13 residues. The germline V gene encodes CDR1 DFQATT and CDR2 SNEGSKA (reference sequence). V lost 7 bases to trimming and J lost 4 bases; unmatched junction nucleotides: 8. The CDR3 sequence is CSVRTGRADTQYF. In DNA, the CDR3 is TGCAGTGTCAGGACAGGAAGAGCAGATACGCAGTATTTT.

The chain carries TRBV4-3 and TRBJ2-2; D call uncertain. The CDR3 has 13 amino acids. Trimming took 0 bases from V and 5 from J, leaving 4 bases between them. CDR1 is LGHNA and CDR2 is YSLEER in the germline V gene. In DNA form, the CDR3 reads TGCGCCAGCAGCCAAGATCGGACCGGGGAGCTGTTTTTT. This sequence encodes CASSQDRTGELFF.

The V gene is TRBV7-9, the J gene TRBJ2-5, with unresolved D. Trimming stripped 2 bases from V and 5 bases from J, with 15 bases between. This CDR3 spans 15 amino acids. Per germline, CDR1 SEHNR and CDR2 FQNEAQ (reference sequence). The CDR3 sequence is CASSLYGDAVETQYF. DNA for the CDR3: TGTGCCAGCAGCTTATACGGAGACGCCGTTGAGACCCAGTACTTC.

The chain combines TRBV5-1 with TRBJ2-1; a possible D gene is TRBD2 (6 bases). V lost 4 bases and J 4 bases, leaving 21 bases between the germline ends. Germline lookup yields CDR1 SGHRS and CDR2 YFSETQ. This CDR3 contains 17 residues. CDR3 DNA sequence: TGCGCCAGCAGCCTTGGAGGGACCTCCCCGGCGTACAATGAGCAGTTCTTC. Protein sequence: CASSLGGTSPAYNEQFF.

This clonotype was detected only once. CDR3 coding DNA: TGCAGTGCTAGGTCTGTTAGCACTGAAGCTTTCTTT. It is translated as CSARSVSTEAFF. The rearrangement joins TRBV20-1 to TRBJ1-1; D unresolved. Per germline, CDR1 DFQATT and CDR2 SNEGSKA (reference sequence). This CDR3 has 12 amino acids. V was clipped by 3 bases and J by 4 bases, with 9 bases between them.

CDR3 amino acids: CSAGQGTSSFEAFF. CDR3 in DNA: TGCAGCGCCGGACAGGGGACCTCTTCTTTTGAAGCTTTCTTT. The chain has TRBV29-1 and TRBJ1-1, with 9 bases fitting TRBD1. CDR1 and CDR2 (germline): SQVTM, ANQGSEA. The CDR3 runs to 14 residues. After removal of 7 bases from V and 7 bases from J, the junction contained 13 bases not matched to a gene.

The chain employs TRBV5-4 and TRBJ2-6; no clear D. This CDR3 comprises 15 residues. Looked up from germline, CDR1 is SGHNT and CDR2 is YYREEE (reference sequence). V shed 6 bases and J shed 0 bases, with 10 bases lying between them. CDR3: CASILGPSGANVLTF. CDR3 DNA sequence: TGTGCCAGCATATTAGGGCCCTCTGGGGCCAACGTCCTGACTTTC.

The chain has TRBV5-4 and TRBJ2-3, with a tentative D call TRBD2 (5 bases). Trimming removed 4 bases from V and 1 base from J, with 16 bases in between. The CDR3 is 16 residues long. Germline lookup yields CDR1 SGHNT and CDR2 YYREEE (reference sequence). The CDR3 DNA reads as TGTGCCAGCAGCAGAGGAGCGGACCCCGGCACAGATACGCAGTATTTT. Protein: CASSRGADPGTDTQYF.

The chain's CDR3 is CASRTNLGTSGSGTDTQYF. Here the CDR3 DNA reads TGTGCCAGCAGAACCAACCTTGGGACTAGCGGGAGTGGGACAGATACGCAGTATTTT. The rearrangement links TRBV12-3 or TRBV12-4 to TRBJ2-3, with 14 bases aligning to TRBD2. The J segment lost 3 bases and the V segment lost 6 bases, leaving 14 bases of the junction unmatched. CDR3 length: 19 residues.

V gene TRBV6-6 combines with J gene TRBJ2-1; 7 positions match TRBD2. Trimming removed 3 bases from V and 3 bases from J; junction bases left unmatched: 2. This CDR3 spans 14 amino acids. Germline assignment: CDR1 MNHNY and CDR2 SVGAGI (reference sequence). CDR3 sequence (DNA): TGTGCCAGCAGTTATCTAGCGGACTACAATGAGCAGTTCTTC. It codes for CASSYLADYNEQFF.

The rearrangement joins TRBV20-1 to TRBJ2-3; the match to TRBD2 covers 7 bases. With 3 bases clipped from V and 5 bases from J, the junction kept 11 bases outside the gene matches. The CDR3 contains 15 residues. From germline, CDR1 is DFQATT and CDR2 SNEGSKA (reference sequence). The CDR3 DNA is TGCAGTGCTAGCAAGCGAGCGGGAAGGGGAGATACGCAGTATTTT. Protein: CSASKRAGRGDTQYF.

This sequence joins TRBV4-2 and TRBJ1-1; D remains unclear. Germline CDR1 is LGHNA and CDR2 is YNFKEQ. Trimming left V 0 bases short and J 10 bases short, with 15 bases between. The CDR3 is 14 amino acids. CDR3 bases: TGTGCCAGCAGCCAAGAGCGGCAGTCTTCATCAGCTTTCTTT. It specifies CASSQERQSSSAFF.

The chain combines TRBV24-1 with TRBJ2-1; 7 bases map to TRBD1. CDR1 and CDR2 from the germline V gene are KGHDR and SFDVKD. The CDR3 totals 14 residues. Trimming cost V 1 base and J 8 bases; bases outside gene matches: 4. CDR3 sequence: CATSDLKGADEQFF. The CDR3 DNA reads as TGTGCCACCAGTGATTTAAAGGGGGCGGATGAGCAGTTCTTC.